This T cell receptor (beta chain) was obtained from a study of shared T cell receptors in the human thymus. V shed 3 bases and J 4 bases; nucleotides not matched to a gene: 7. This CDR3 is 16 amino acids long. The V gene's germline CDR1 is LGHNA and CDR2 YSLEER. Assay used: immunoSEQ multiplex PCR; TCRdb lists only in-frame clones, some missing. Of roughly 560,000 clones detected, approximately 78% appear once; the ten largest clones hold roughly 0.013%. This sample also belongs to another study, concerning human thymus T cells. That report adds: The donors were infants in Finland with congenital heart defects, otherwise immunologically healthy. Thymus was obtained from resections taken during corrective heart surgery. Unrelated individuals had highly overlapping thymic repertoires, as reported in related research.

Sequencing used thymocytes. The source is a boy less than two years old with a congenital heart defect. J is TRBJ2-7 and V is TRBV4-3, with 12 bases aligning to TRBD2. CDR3 loop: CASSQAGTSGRYEQYF. The CDR3 DNA sequence: TGCGCCAGCAGCCAGGCGGGGACTAGCGGGCGATACGAGCAGTACTTC.